This T cell receptor (beta chain) originates from a study of OX40 agonist ivuxolimab in advanced cancers. About the study: Three partial responders included one hepatocellular carcinoma patient and two cutaneous melanoma patients. Findings and limits, study-wide: Clones of CD4+ and CD8+ blood T cells grew by week 6 at doses of 0.1 to 3.0 mg/kg. Also present in some nonresponders was a low level of normalized T-cell clonal expansion.

Remarks on this clone: Its antigen is currently unknown. Different DNA sequences within this sample yield the same CDR3.

Generated by immunoSEQ multiplex PCR, the TCRdb table keeps only in-frame clones and is missing some. The data show roughly 63,000 clones, 89% seen once. Germline CDR1 is LNHDA and CDR2 is SQIVND (reference sequence). There are 13 residues in the CDR3. The germline V and J ends were trimmed by 1 base and 2 bases, with 6 bases remaining between them. Specimen: CD4+ or CD8+ T cells sorted from blood, collected in a trial of the OX40 agonist ivuxolimab. The source is an adult with an advanced solid tumor such as melanoma, head and neck, liver or kidney cancer. The chain is built from TRBV19 and TRBJ2-7; D not resolved. The CDR3 loop is CASSIAGTYEQYF. In nucleotides, the CDR3 is TGTGCCAGTAGTATAGCGGGTACCTACGAGCAGTACTTC.